Below, 2 T cell receptor beta chains from the same sample are listed, as sequenced in a study of cytomegalovirus exposure and HLA in healthy donors. Primers for the PCR totalled 60 Vbeta and 13 Jbeta. Sequencing used immunoSEQ multiplex PCR; TCRdb keeps in-frame clones, though not all of them. This sample has around 150,000 clones, with about 80% found just once. The sample comprised PBMCs. These receptors all come from a woman aged 40-49 years in good health and CMV-seronegative.

The rearrangement joins TRBV29-1 to TRBJ1-5; TRBD1 is a possible D gene (6 bases). Germline lookup yields CDR1 SQVTM and CDR2 ANQGSEA. Trimming removed 6 bases from V and 4 bases from J, with 16 bases in between. The CDR3 totals 14 residues. The CDR3 here is CSVLPSGVNQPQHF. The CDR3 DNA reads as TGCAGCGTCCTCCCCTCAGGGGTTAATCAGCCCCAGCATTTT.

The rearrangement links TRBV4-1 to TRBJ2-1; 8 nucleotides match TRBD1. The trim removed 4 bases at V and 10 bases at J, leaving 12 bases unmatched. Germline V gene sequence: CDR1 MGHRA, CDR2 YSYEKL. This CDR3 is 15 amino acids long. CDR3 DNA: TGCGCCAGCAGCCTTCAGGGGGACAGGAGACGAGAGCAGTTCTTC. Translating gives CASSLQGDRRREQFF.